The 22 T cell receptor beta chains given below trace back to one sample, sequenced in a study of cytomegalovirus exposure and HLA in healthy donors. TCRdb's copy holds only in-frame clones and misses some; the assay was immunoSEQ multiplex PCR. The sample lists under 200,000 clones, just under 90% occurring once. Sequencing used PBMCs. These receptors were collected from a man younger than 35 in good health and CMV-seropositive.

This clone was found a few times. The V and J genes are TRBV4-1 and TRBJ2-7, with 8 bases matching TRBD2. Germline V gene sequence: CDR1 MGHRA, CDR2 YSYEKL. This CDR3 comprises 15 residues. With V trimmed by 0 bases and J by 3 bases, 4 bases remained unmatched. The CDR3 DNA reads as TGCGCCAGCAGCCAAGAGCCGGGAGGGGGCTACGAGCAGTACTTC. It codes for CASSQEPGGGYEQYF.

The V call is TRBV18, the J call TRBJ2-7; 9 nucleotides line up with TRBD1. The trim removed 0 bases at V and 6 bases at J, leaving 9 bases unmatched. CDR3 length: 16 residues. Germline loops: CDR1 KGHSH, CDR2 LQKENI. CDR3 protein: CASSPPSTGGMGEQYF. The CDR3, as DNA: TGTGCCAGCTCACCACCTTCAACAGGGGGCATGGGCGAGCAGTACTTC.

In this sample, this clone turned up once. The chain is built from TRBV10-3 and TRBJ2-7, with D perhaps matching TRBD2 (6 bases). V dropped 2 bases and J dropped 3 bases, with 14 bases sitting between them. CDR3 length: 15 amino acids. Germline V gene lookup returns CDR1 ENHRY and CDR2 SYGVKD. The CDR3 loop is CAISEREFGRYEQYF. The CDR3 coding sequence is TGTGCCATCAGTGAGCGGGAGTTTGGTCGCTACGAGCAGTACTTC.

The table lists this clone with a few counts. The CDR3 DNA is TGTGCCAGCTCACCACGGACACACGAAGCTTTCTTT. Its translation: CASSPRTHEAFF. This chain links TRBV18 with TRBJ1-1; D is possibly TRBD1 (5 bases). Germline-derived CDR1 and CDR2 are KGHSH and LQKENI. The CDR3 is 12 residues long. The V and J ends lost 1 base and 8 bases respectively, with 8 bases between them.

The J gene is TRBJ2-1, the V gene TRBV7-3; 8 nucleotides align to TRBD2. V was pared by 6 bases and J by 8 bases, with 3 bases of the junction left unmatched. The germline V gene has CDR1 SGHTA and CDR2 FQGTGA. The length of the CDR3 is 12 residues. CDR3 bases: TGTGCCAGCAGTCGAGCGGGGGATGAGCAGTTCTTC. It is translated as CASSRAGDEQFF. Looking up the rest from reference TRBV7-3 and TRBJ2-1 gives the full variable domain: GAGVSQTPSNKVTEKGKYVELRCDPISGHTALYWYRQSLGQGPEFLIYFQGTGAADDSGLPNDRFFAVRPEGSVSTLKIQRTERGDSAVYLCASSRAGDEQFFGPGTRLTVL.

The chain recombines TRBV7-9 with TRBJ2-7; TRBD1 matches 9 bases. The CDR3 contains 14 residues. Germline V CDR1 and CDR2: SEHNR, FQNEAQ (reference sequence). Trimming cost V 1 base and J 2 bases; bases outside gene matches: 0. DNA for the CDR3: TGTGCCAGCAGCTTAGGGACAGGGGCCTACGAGCAGTACTTC. Translated: CASSLGTGAYEQYF.

Of note for this clone: Other DNA sequences in this specimen translate into the identical CDR3. V is TRBV5-1 and J is TRBJ2-1; TRBD2 agrees at 8 bases. V dropped 4 bases and J dropped 7; count of bases not matched to a gene: 7. CDR3 length: 14 residues. Looked up from germline, CDR1 is SGHRS and CDR2 is YFSETQ. The CDR3 region is CASSLGLADNEQFF. The CDR3 DNA reads as TGCGCCAGCAGCCTTGGACTAGCTGATAATGAGCAGTTCTTC.

The rearrangement joins TRBV2 to TRBJ2-1; 13 bases align to TRBD2. The CDR3 runs to 16 residues. Germline CDR1 SNHLY, CDR2 FYNNEI. Losses at the gene ends were 2 bases for V and 9 bases for J; bases not matched to a gene: 7. CDR3: CASSEPGLAGALEQFF. The CDR3 DNA is TGTGCCAGCAGTGAACCCGGACTAGCGGGAGCGCTTGAGCAGTTCTTC.

The chain has TRBV19 and TRBJ2-7; TRBD2 matches at 9 bases. The CDR3 covers 15 residues. V lost 3 bases and J lost 2; bases outside the gene matches: 5. Germline V gives CDR1 LNHDA, CDR2 SQIVND (reference sequence). CDR3 bases: TGTGCCAGTAGTATCATAGCGGGAGACCCCTACGAGCAGTACTTC. It encodes CASSIIAGDPYEQYF.

The chain is built from TRBV19 and TRBJ1-4; 8 bases line up with TRBD1. Germline V gives CDR1 LNHDA, CDR2 SQIVND (reference sequence). This CDR3 is 15 amino acids long. The trim removed 8 bases at V and 7 bases at J, leaving 12 bases unmatched. The chain's CDR3 is CASQVQGASGEKLFF. CDR3 nucleotides: TGTGCCAGTCAAGTTCAGGGGGCTAGTGGTGAAAAACTGTTTTTT. Full variable domain (outside the CDR3, taken from reference TRBV19 and TRBJ1-4): DGGITQSPKYLFRKEGQNVTLSCEQNLNHDAMYWYRQDPGQGLRLIYYSQIVNDFQKGDIAEGYSVSREKKESFPLTVTSAQKNPTAFYLCASQVQGASGEKLFFGSGTQLSVL.

This sequence joins TRBV15 and TRBJ2-6; no firm D call. Per germline, CDR1 LNHNV and CDR2 YYDKDF (reference sequence). V lost 1 base and J lost 0, with 13 bases in between. This CDR3 region has 18 residues. The CDR3 spells CATSRVFSISSGANVLTF. In nucleotides, the CDR3 is TGTGCCACCAGCAGAGTTTTCAGTATCTCCTCTGGGGCCAACGTCCTGACTTTC.

This chain uses TRBV19 with TRBJ2-7; weak D call: TRBD1 (5 bases). Between the trimmed V and J ends, which lost 5 bases and 3 bases, there was a span of 11 bases. The CDR3 totals 13 residues. Germline CDR1 is LNHDA and CDR2 is SQIVND (reference sequence). CDR3 loop: CASSWGRDYEQYF. CDR3 in DNA: TGTGCCAGTAGTTGGGGCAGAGACTACGAGCAGTACTTC.

This chain joins TRBV27 and TRBJ2-1, with 9 bases identical to TRBD2. The trim removed 3 bases at V and 11 bases at J, leaving 8 bases unmatched. Germline lookup yields CDR1 MNHEY and CDR2 SMNVEV (reference sequence). The CDR3 consists of 14 residues. The CDR3 spells CASSLEGLAQKQFF. The CDR3 DNA follows: TGTGCCAGCAGTTTGGAGGGACTAGCTCAGAAGCAGTTCTTC.

CDR3 sequence reads: CASSLGRGEKLFF. CDR3 DNA sequence: TGCGCCAGCAGCTTGGGCAGGGGTGAAAAACTGTTTTTT. The chain uses TRBV4-1 and TRBJ1-4; TRBD1 is a possible D gene (6 bases). CDR3 length: 13 amino acids. Germline V gene sequence: CDR1 MGHRA, CDR2 YSYEKL. Between the trimmed V and J ends, which lost 5 bases and 7 bases, there was a span of 11 bases.

This clone showed up just a few times. The V gene is TRBV23-1, the J gene TRBJ2-7; TRBD1 aligns across 7 bases. TRBV23-1 is labeled an ORF, and its function is uncertain. The V segment lost 3 bases and the J segment 9 bases; nucleotides outside the gene matches: 11. The CDR3 sequence is 14 residues long. The CDR3: CASSHPGTAFGQYF. The CDR3 coding sequence is TGCGCCAGCAGTCATCCCGGGACAGCCTTCGGGCAGTACTTC.

This chain connects TRBV7-9 to TRBJ2-1; TRBD2 matches 16 bases. The CDR3 spans 16 residues. V shed 3 bases, J shed 9 bases, and the junction held 5 bases outside the gene matches. Germline V gene sequence: CDR1 SEHNR, CDR2 FQNEAQ (reference sequence). CDR3: CASSFGTSGRVVEQFF. CDR3 nucleotides: TGTGCCAGCAGCTTCGGGACTAGCGGGAGGGTAGTTGAGCAGTTCTTC.

The genes are TRBV27 and TRBJ2-3, with 13 bases aligning to TRBD2. Per germline, CDR1 MNHEY and CDR2 SMNVEV (reference sequence). Trimming took 4 bases from V and 5 from J; bases not matched to a gene: 6. This CDR3 contains 16 residues. The CDR3 DNA follows: TGTGCCAGCAGTTACGGAACTAGCGGGAGGGTAGATACGCAGTATTTT. Translating gives CASSYGTSGRVDTQYF.

V and J are TRBV19 and TRBJ2-7, with 7 positions matching TRBD1. Germline lookup yields CDR1 LNHDA and CDR2 SQIVND (reference sequence). CDR3 length: 15 residues. V trimming: 6 bases; J trimming: 0 bases; junction bases outside the gene matches: 8. The CDR3 sequence is CASSNPRDSSYEQYF. The CDR3 bases are TGTGCCAGTAGCAATCCCCGGGACAGCTCCTACGAGCAGTACTTC.

V gene TRBV30 combines with J gene TRBJ2-7; perhaps TRBD2 as D (6 bases). This CDR3 has 13 residues. Germline assignment: CDR1 GTSNPN and CDR2 SVGIG (reference sequence). Trimming removed 0 bases from V and 2 bases from J, with 8 bases in between. The CDR3 spells CAWSVRGTYEQYF. CDR3 bases: TGTGCCTGGAGTGTACGGGGGACCTACGAGCAGTACTTC.

The chain has TRBV2 and TRBJ2-7; 8 positions match TRBD2. V gave up 6 bases and J gave up 3 bases; unmatched junction bases: 1. The CDR3 has 12 residues. Germline CDR1 SNHLY, CDR2 FYNNEI. CDR3: CASRGTSYEQYF. The CDR3 bases are TGTGCCAGCAGGGGGACTAGCTACGAGCAGTACTTC.

The rearrangement links TRBV9 to TRBJ2-1; TRBD2 aligns across 10 bases. CDR1 is SGDLS, CDR2 YYNGEE, per germline. Losses at the gene ends were 4 bases for V and 6 bases for J; bases not matched to a gene: 13. This CDR3 has 17 amino acids. This CDR3 is CASSPGTSAFLPNEQFF. CDR3 in DNA: TGTGCCAGCAGCCCCGGGACTAGCGCTTTTCTCCCCAATGAGCAGTTCTTC.

V and J are TRBV30 and TRBJ1-3; 9 nucleotides line up with TRBD1. Germline values: CDR1 GTSNPN, CDR2 SVGIG (reference sequence). This CDR3 is built from 15 residues. V gave up 2 bases and J gave up 1 base; unmatched junction bases: 3. The CDR3 here is CAWSRDRASGNTIYF. The CDR3 DNA is TGTGCCTGGAGTCGGGACAGGGCTTCTGGAAACACCATATATTTT.